A selection of T cell receptor beta chains follows, all from one sample in a study of graft-versus-host responses after intestinal transplantation. The protocol was immunoSEQ multiplex PCR, while the TCRdb copy is restricted to in-frame clones and leaves out a portion. The sample holds about 25,000 clones, more than 90% seen once. The sequencing here drew on PBMCs, taken around 30 days after intestinal transplant. The source of these receptors is a human patient who received an intestinal transplant, so some T cells may come from the graft donor. CDR3s include the opening cysteine and the closing phenylalanine or tryptophan. D genes are given only for firm matches. Where a row states a size, it is once, few, many or the class of an expanded clone; other rows omit it.

V	J	D	size	DNA	CDR3
TRBV7-8	TRBJ1-2	TRBD1	-	TGTGCCAGCAGCACCGGACAGGGAGTAGACGGCTACACCTTC	CASSTGQGVDGYTF
TRBV5-1	TRBJ1-1	TRBD1	-	TGCGCCAGCAGCTGGACAGGGATCGGGACTGAAGCTTTCTTT	CASSWTGIGTEAFF
TRBV7-9	TRBJ2-2	-	-	TGTGCCAGCAGCTTAAATAGGGTCGTCACCGGGGAGCTGTTTTTT	CASSLNRVVTGELFF
TRBV12-1	TRBJ2-7	-	-	TGTGCCAGCAGATCAAATGGGGACAGCCTCTCCTACGAGCAGTACTTC	CASRSNGDSLSYEQYF
TRBV7-6	TRBJ2-5	-	-	TGTGCCAGCAGCTTCGACCCCCGTGACCGGATTCCCCAAGAGACCCAGTACTTC	CASSFDPRDRIPQETQYF
TRBV5-4	TRBJ1-6	TRBD1	-	TGTGCCAGCACCCAACAGGGGGCAGGCTCCTATAATTCACCCCTCCACTTT	CASTQQGAGSYNSPLHF
TRBV5-1	TRBJ2-2	-	-	TGCGCCAGCAGCTTGGTCGGTAGAGACACCGGGGAGCTGTTTTTT	CASSLVGRDTGELFF
TRBV18	TRBJ1-2	-	-	TGTGCCAGCTCACCACCCGGTGGAGGGAACTATGGCTACACCTTC	CASSPPGGGNYGYTF
TRBV6-1	TRBJ1-2	-	-	TGTGCCAGCAGTGAACTGGCAGTTATAAACTATGGCTACACCTTC	CASSELAVINYGYTF
TRBV2	TRBJ2-7	-	-	TGTGCCAGCAGTGCGCCCTATTCTCGACCCTACGAGCAGTACTTC	CASSAPYSRPYEQYF
TRBV5-5	TRBJ2-3	-	-	TGTGCCAGCAGCCCCGACTCACCGGGGCCAGATACGCAGTATTTT	CASSPDSPGPDTQYF
TRBV29-1	TRBJ1-2	TRBD1	-	TGCAGCGGCCTGGACAGGGGAGTTAGAGGCTACACCTTC	CSGLDRGVRGYTF
TRBV18	TRBJ2-7	-	once	TGTGCCAGCTCCATAAACTCCAGACAGCACCCTCTCTACGAGCAGTACTTC	CASSINSRQHPLYEQYF
TRBV6-5	TRBJ2-5	-	once	TGTGCCAGCAGTTACTATCCCCAGGGGCGAGAGACCCAGTACTTC	CASSYYPQGRETQYF
TRBV4-1	TRBJ2-7	TRBD1	-	TGCGCCAGCAGCCAGGACAGGGGCCCCTACGAGCAGTACTTC	CASSQDRGPYEQYF
TRBV18	TRBJ2-7	TRBD2	once	TGTGCCAGCTCACGAGAGGGCGGGAGCAATCCCTACGAGCAGTACTTC	CASSREGGSNPYEQYF
TRBV18	TRBJ2-7	TRBD1	-	TGTGCCAGCTCACCCGCCGGGACAGGGTACTACGAGCAGTACTTC	CASSPAGTGYYEQYF
TRBV5-6	TRBJ1-1	-	-	TGTGCCAGCAGCTTTCGGCGGGGGAACACTGAAGCTTTCTTT	CASSFRRGNTEAFF
TRBV4-3	TRBJ2-7	-	once	TGCGCCAGCAGCCAAGCAGACAATACCTACGAGCAGTACTTC	CASSQADNTYEQYF
TRBV28	TRBJ1-2	-	-	TGTGCCAGCAGTCCCGAGAGGGGCTTTAACTATGGCTACACCTTC	CASSPERGFNYGYTF
TRBV4-1	TRBJ1-2	TRBD1	-	TGCGCCAGCAGTCAACCGGGACAGAGATTTTATGGCTACACCTTC	CASSQPGQRFYGYTF
TRBV7-9	TRBJ1-2	TRBD1	once	TGTGCCAGCAGCACGGGACAGGGCCCTTCTGGCTACACCTTC	CASSTGQGPSGYTF
TRBV15	TRBJ2-1	TRBD2	-	TGTGCCACCAGCGAACGGACTAGCGTTTACAATGAGCAGTTCTTC	CATSERTSVYNEQFF
TRBV5-5	TRBJ2-7	-	-	TGTGCCAGCAGCTTGGAGTACGAGCAGTACTTC	CASSLEYEQYF
TRBV7-9	TRBJ1-2	-	-	TGTGCCAGCCATCTTCCAGGAGGGGGCTACACCTTC	CASHLPGGGYTF
TRBV4-1	TRBJ2-1	-	-	TGCGCCAGCAGCCATATCCCGGGTGGGGATGAGCAGTTCTTC	CASSHIPGGDEQFF
TRBV6-5	TRBJ2-7	TRBD2	-	TGTGCCAGCAGTCCGGGACTAGCGAGCTCCTACGAGCAGTACTTC	CASSPGLASSYEQYF
TRBV2	TRBJ2-3	-	-	TGTGCCAGCAGCCCCGGGACAGATACGCAGTATTTT	CASSPGTDTQYF
TRBV5-1	TRBJ2-1	-	-	TGCGCCAGCAGCTTGTGGGAGGGGGCGGTAGGTGAGCAGTTCTTC	CASSLWEGAVGEQFF
TRBV7-3	TRBJ2-3	TRBD1	-	TGTGCCAGCAGCTTAATAGGGGGCCGGAGCACAGATACGCAGTATTTT	CASSLIGGRSTDTQYF
TRBV28	TRBJ2-2	-	-	TGTGCCAGCGGAACAATATACGTACAGGAGCTGTTTTTT	CASGTIYVQELFF
TRBV7-2	TRBJ2-7	-	-	TGTGCCAGCAGCTTAGCTGGGGGAGCCTACGAGCAGTACTTC	CASSLAGGAYEQYF
TRBV30	TRBJ1-1	-	-	TGTGCCTGGAGTACTGGCAGTAAAAACCCATTTTTGTCTGAAGCTTTCTTT	CAWSTGSKNPFLSEAFF
TRBV7-9	TRBJ1-3	-	-	TGTGCCAGCAGCACCCAGGACTCTGGAAACACCATATATTTT	CASSTQDSGNTIYF
TRBV27	TRBJ1-5	-	-	TGTGCCAGCTTCCGGACATGGGAGGGTCAGCCCCAGCATTTT	CASFRTWEGQPQHF
TRBV5-1	TRBJ1-1	-	-	TGCGCCAGCAGCTTCCAGGGGCGGAGGAACACTGAAGCTTTCTTT	CASSFQGRRNTEAFF
TRBV19	TRBJ2-4	TRBD2	-	TGTGCCAGTAGTTCCCGACTAGCGGGAGGGCCCGGCAAAAACATTCAGTACTTC	CASSSRLAGGPGKNIQYF
TRBV21-1	TRBJ2-7	-	-	TGTGCCAGCAGCAACGACCCCCTCGGGACAGGGGAGTTCCACGAGCAGTACTTC	CASSNDPLGTGEFHEQYF
TRBV30	TRBJ1-1	-	-	TGTGCCTGGAGTGTAGCCCTGCGCACTGAAGCTTTCTTT	CAWSVALRTEAFF
TRBV4-1	TRBJ2-3	TRBD2	-	TGCGCCAGCAGCCAAGATCGGACTAGCGGGGGGGCCGATACGCAGTATTTT	CASSQDRTSGGADTQYF
TRBV5-1	TRBJ2-3	TRBD2	-	TGCGCCAGCAGCTCTAGCGGAGTCGAAATCACAGATACGCAGTATTTT	CASSSSGVEITDTQYF
TRBV6-1	TRBJ1-1	-	-	TGTGCCAGCTTGGAAGCTTTCTTT	CASLEAFF
TRBV6-1	TRBJ2-5	TRBD1	-	TGTGCCAGCAGTGAATACGGGACAGGGTTTATCAGAGGAGAGACCCAGTACTTC	CASSEYGTGFIRGETQYF
TRBV4-1	TRBJ2-2	-	-	TGCGCCAGCAGCCAAGATGGCAGGCGGGGGAACACCGGGGAGCTGTTTTTT	CASSQDGRRGNTGELFF
TRBV4-1	TRBJ1-1	-	-	TGCGCCAGCAGCCAAGATTTGTCCAGAAGGAGACGGGGCACTGAAGCTTTCTTT	CASSQDLSRRRRGTEAFF
TRBV7-9	TRBJ2-6	-	-	TGTGCCAGCAGCTCCTCTGGGGCCAACGTCCTGACTTTC	CASSSSGANVLTF
TRBV28	TRBJ2-7	-	-	TGTGCCAGCAGTTTCACCTCCTACGAGCAGTACTTC	CASSFTSYEQYF
TRBV6-1	TRBJ2-1	TRBD1	few	TGTGCCAGCAGGTATCGGGACAGTTCTTACAATGAGCAGTTCTTC	CASRYRDSSYNEQFF